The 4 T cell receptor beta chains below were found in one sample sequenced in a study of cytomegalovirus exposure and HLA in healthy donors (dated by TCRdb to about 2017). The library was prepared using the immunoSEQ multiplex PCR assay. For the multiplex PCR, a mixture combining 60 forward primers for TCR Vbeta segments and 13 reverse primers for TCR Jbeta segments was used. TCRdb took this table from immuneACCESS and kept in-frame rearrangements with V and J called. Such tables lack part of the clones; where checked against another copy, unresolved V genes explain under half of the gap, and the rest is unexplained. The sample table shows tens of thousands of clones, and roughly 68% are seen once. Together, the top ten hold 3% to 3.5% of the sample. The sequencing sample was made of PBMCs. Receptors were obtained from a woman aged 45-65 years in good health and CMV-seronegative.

CDR3 in amino acids: CASSLSAGTDYGYTF. CDR3 in DNA: TGCGCCAGCAGCTTGTCCGCGGGGACAGACTATGGCTACACCTTC. The chain has TRBV5-1 and TRBJ1-2, with 7 bases matching TRBD1. This CDR3 has 15 amino acids. The V gene end was trimmed by 1 base and the J gene end by 3 bases; junction bases not matched to a gene: 6. In germline, CDR1 is SGHRS, CDR2 YFSETQ. Based on the CDR3 plus reference TRBV5-1 and TRBJ1-2, the full variable domain is KAGVTQTPRYLIKTRGQQVTLSCSPISGHRSVSWYQQTPGQGLQFLFEYFSETQRNKGNFPGRFSGRQFSNSRSEMNVSTLELGDSALYLCASSLSAGTDYGYTFGSGTRLTVV.

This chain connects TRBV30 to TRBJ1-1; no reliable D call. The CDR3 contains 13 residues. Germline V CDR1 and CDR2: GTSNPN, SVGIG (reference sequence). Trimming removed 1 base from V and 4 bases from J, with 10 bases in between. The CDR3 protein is CAWSANSSTEAFF. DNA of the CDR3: TGTGCCTGGAGTGCAAACAGTAGCACTGAAGCTTTCTTT. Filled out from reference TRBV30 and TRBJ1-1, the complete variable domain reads SQTIHQWPATLVQPVGSPLSLECTVEGTSNPNLYWYRQAAGRGLQLLFYSVGIGQISSEVPQNLSASRPQDRQFILSSKKLLLSDSGFYLCAWSANSSTEAFFGQGTRLTVV.

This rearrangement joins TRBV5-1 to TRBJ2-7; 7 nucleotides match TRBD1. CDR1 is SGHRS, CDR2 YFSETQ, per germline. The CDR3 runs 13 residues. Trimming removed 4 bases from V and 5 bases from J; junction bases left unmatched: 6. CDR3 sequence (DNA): TGCGCCAGCAGCCTGGACAGGATCCACGAGCAGTACTTC. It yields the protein CASSLDRIHEQYF.

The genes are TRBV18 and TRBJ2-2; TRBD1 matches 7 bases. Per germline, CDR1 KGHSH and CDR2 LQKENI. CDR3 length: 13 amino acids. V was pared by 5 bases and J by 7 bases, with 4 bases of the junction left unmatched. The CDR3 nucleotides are TGTGCCAGCTCATCCACAGGGGTCGGGGAGCTGTTTTTT. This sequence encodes CASSSTGVGELFF. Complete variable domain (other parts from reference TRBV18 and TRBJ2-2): NAGVMQNPRHLVRRRGQEARLRCSPMKGHSHVYWYRQLPEEGLKFMVYLQKENIIDESGMPKERFSAEFPKEGPSILRIQQVVRGDSAAYFCASSSTGVGELFFGEGSRLTVL.